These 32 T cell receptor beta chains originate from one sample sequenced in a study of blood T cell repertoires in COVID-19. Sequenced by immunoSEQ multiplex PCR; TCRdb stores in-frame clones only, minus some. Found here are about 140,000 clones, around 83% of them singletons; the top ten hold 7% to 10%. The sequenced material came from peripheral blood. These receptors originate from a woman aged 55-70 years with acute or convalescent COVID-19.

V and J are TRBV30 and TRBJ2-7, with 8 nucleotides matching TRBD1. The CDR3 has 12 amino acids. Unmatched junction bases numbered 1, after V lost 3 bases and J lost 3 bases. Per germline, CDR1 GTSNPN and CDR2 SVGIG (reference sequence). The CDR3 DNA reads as TGTGCCTGGAGCGACAGGGGCTACGAGCAGTACTTC. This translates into CAWSDRGYEQYF.

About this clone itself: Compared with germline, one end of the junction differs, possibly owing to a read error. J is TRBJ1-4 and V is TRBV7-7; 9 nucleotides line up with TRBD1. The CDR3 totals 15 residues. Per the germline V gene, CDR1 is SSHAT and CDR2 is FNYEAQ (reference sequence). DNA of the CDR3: TGTGCTAGCAGCTTACGACAGGGGGCTAATGAAAAACTGTTTTTT. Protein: CASSLRQGANEKLFF.

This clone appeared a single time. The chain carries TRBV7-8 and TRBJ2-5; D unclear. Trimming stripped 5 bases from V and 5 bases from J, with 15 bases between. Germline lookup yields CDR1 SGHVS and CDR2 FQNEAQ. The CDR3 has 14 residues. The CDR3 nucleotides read TGTGCCAGCAGCCGAGGACCCGGCAGGGAGACCCAGTACTTC. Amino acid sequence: CASSRGPGRETQYF.

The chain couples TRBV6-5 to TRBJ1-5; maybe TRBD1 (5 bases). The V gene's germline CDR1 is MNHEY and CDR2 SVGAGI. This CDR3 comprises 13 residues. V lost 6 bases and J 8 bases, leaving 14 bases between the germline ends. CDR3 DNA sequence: TGTGCCAGCAGACCGGCGGGGGGGGAGCCCCAGCATTTT. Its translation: CASRPAGGEPQHF.

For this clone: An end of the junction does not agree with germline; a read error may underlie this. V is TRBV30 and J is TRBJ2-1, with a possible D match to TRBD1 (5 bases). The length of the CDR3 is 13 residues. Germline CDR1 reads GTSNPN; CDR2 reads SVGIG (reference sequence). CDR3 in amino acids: CAWRWGRSNEQFF. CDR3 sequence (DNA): TGTGCCTGGAGGTGGGGCCGGTCCAATGAGCAATTCTTC.

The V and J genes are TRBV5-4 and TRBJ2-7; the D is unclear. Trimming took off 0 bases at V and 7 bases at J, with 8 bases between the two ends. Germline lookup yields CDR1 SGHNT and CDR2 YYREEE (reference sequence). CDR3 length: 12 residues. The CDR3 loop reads CASSLEVGEQYF. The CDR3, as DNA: TGTGCCAGCAGCTTGGAAGTCGGGGAGCAGTACTTC.

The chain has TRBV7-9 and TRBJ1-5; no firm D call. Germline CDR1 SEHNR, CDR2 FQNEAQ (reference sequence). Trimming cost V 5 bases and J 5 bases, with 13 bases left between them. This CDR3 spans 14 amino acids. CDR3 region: CASSEIGGDQPQHF. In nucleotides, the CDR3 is TGTGCCAGCAGCGAGATCGGAGGAGATCAGCCCCAGCATTTT.

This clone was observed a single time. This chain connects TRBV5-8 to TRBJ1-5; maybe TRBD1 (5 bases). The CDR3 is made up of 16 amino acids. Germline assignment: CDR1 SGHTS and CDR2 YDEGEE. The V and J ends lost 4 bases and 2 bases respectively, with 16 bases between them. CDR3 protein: CASSSFIGARNQPQHF. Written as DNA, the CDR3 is TGTGCCAGCAGCAGTTTCATTGGGGCACGCAATCAGCCCCAGCATTTT.

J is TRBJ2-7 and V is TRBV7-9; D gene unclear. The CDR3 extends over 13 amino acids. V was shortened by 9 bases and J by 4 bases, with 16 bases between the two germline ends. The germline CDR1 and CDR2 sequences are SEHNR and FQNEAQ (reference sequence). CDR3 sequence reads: CASTPGPQYEQYF. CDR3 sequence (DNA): TGTGCCAGTACTCCGGGTCCTCAATACGAGCAGTACTTC.

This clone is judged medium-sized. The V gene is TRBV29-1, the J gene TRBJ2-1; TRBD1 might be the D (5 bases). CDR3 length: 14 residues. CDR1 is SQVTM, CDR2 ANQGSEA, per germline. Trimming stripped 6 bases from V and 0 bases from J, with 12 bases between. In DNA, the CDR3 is TGCAGCGTCCCGACAGTTTACTCCTACAATGAGCAGTTCTTC. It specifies CSVPTVYSYNEQFF.

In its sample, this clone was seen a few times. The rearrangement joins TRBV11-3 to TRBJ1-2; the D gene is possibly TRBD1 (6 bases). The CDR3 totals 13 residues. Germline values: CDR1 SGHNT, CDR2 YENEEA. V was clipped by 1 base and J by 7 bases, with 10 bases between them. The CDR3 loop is CASSLATGIGYTF. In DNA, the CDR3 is TGTGCCAGCAGCTTAGCGACAGGCATTGGCTACACCTTC.

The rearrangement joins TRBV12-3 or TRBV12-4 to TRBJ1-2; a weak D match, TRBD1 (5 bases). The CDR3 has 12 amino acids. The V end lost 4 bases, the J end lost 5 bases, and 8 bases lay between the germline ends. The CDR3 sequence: CASSSSGYGYTF. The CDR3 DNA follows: TGTGCCAGCAGTTCGTCAGGGTATGGCTACACCTTC.

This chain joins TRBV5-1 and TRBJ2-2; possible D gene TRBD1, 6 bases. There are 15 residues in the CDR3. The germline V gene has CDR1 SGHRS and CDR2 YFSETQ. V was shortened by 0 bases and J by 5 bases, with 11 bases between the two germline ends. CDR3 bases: TGCGCCAGCAGCTTGGACAGGGTCGGTACCGGGGAGCTGTTTTTT. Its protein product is CASSLDRVGTGELFF.

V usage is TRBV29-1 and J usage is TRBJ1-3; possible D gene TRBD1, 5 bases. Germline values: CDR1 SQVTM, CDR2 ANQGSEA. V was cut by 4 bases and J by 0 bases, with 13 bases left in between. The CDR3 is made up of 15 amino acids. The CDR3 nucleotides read TGCAGCGTTGTTGAAACAGGCTACTCTGGAAACACCATATATTTT. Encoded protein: CSVVETGYSGNTIYF.

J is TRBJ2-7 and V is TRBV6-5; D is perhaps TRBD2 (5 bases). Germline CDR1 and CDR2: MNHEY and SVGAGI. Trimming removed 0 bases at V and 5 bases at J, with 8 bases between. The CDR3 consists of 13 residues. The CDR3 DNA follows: TGTGCCAGCAGTTACTCTTCCGGGAACGAGCAGTACTTC. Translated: CASSYSSGNEQYF.

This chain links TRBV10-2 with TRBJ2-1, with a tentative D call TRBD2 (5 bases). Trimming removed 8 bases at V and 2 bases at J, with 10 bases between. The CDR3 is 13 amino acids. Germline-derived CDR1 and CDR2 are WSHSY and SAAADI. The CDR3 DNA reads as TGCGCCAGCGGAGGACCTCCCTACAATGAGCAGTTCTTC. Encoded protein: CASGGPPYNEQFF.

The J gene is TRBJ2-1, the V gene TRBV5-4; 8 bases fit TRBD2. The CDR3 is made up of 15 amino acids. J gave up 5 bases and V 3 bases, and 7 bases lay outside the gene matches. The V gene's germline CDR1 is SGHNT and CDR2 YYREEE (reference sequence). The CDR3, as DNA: TGTGCCAGCAGCTCCGAGGGCGGGGGGAACAATGAGCAGTTCTTC. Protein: CASSSEGGGNNEQFF.

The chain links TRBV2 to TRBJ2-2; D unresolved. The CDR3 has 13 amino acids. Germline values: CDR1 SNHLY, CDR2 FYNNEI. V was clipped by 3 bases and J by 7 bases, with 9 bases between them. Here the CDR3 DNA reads TGTGCCAGCAGTGAGCGACAAATCGGGGAGCTGTTTTTT. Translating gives CASSERQIGELFF.

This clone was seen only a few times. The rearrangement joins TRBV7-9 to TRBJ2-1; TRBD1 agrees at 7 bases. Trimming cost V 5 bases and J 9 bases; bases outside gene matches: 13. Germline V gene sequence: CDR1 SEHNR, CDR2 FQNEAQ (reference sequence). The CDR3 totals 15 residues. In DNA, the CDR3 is TGTGCCAGCAGCCCCCAGTCAGACAGGGTGACTGAGCAGTTCTTC. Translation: CASSPQSDRVTEQFF.

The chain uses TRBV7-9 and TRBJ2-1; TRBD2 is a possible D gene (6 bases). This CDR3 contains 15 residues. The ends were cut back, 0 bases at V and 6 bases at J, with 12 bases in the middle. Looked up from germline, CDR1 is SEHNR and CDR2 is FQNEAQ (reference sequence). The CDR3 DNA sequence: TGTGCCAGCAGCTTAGCGGGGGACTGGGCCAATGAGCAGTTCTTC. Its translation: CASSLAGDWANEQFF.

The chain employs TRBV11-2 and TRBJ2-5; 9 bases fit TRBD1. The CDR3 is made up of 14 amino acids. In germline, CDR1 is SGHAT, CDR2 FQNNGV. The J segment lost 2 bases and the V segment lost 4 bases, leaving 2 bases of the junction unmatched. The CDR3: CASSWGQGQETQYF. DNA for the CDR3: TGTGCCAGCAGCTGGGGACAGGGTCAAGAGACCCAGTACTTC.

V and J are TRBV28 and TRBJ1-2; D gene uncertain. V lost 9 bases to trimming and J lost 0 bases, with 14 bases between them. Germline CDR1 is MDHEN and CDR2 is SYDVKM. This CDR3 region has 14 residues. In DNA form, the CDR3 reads TGTGCCAGTCTGGGCGGGGTAGCTAACTATGGCTACACCTTC. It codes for CASLGGVANYGYTF.

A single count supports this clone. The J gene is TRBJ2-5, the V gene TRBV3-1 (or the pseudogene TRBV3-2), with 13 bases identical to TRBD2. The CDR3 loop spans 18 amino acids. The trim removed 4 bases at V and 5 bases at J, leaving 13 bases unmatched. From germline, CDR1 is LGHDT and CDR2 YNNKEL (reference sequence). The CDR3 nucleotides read TGTGCCAGCAGCCCACCGGAGGGACTAGCGGGGCCCAGGGAGACCCAGTACTTC. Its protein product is CASSPPEGLAGPRETQYF.

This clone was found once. The CDR3 is CASSIGDYYNEQFF. CDR3 in DNA: TGTGCCAGTAGTATAGGGGACTACTACAATGAGCAGTTCTTC. The rearrangement uses TRBV19 and TRBJ2-1; the match to TRBD2 covers 7 bases. Germline values: CDR1 LNHDA, CDR2 SQIVND (reference sequence). There are 14 residues in the CDR3. V dropped 1 base and J dropped 3; count of bases not matched to a gene: 0.

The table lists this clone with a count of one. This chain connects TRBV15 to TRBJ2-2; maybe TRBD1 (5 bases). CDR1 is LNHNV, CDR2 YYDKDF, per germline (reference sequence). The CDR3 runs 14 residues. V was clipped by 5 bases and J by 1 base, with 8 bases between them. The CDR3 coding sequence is TGTGCCACCAGCCCGGACAAGAACACCGGGGAGCTGTTTTTT. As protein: CATSPDKNTGELFF.

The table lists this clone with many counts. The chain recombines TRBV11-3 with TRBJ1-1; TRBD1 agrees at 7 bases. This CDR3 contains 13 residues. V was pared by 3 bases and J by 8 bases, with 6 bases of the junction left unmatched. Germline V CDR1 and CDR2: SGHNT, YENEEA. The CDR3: CASSFSTGAEAFF. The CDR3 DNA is TGTGCCAGCAGCTTCTCAACAGGGGCGGAAGCTTTCTTT.

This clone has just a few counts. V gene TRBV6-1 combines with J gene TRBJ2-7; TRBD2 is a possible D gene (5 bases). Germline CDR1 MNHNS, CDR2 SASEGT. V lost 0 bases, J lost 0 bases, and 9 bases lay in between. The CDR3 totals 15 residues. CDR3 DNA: TGTGCCAGCAGTGAAGCGGCGGGTGGCTCCTACGAGCAGTACTTC. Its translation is CASSEAAGGSYEQYF.

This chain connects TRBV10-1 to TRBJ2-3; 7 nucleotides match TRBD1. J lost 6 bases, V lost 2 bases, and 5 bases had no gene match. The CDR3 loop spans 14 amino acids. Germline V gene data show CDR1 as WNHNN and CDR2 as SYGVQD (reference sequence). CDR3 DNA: TGCGCCAGCAGTGAGAGGGGGCTGGGGGATACGCAGTATTTT. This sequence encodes CASSERGLGDTQYF.

The CDR3, as DNA: TGCGCCAGCAGCCAGCAAGGGGCCCACTCCTACGAGCAGTACTTC. Residues: CASSQQGAHSYEQYF. The chain uses TRBV4-1 and TRBJ2-7; the D gene is possibly TRBD1 (5 bases). V was pared by 3 bases and J by 0 bases, with 12 bases between. Germline loops: CDR1 MGHRA, CDR2 YSYEKL. The CDR3 is 15 residues long.

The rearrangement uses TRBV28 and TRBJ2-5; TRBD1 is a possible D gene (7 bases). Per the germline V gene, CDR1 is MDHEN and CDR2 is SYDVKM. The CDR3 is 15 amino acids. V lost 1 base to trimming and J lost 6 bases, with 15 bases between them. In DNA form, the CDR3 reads TGTGCCAGCAGTTTATTGTCACAGGGGAGGCAGACCCAGTACTTC. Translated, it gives CASSLLSQGRQTQYF.

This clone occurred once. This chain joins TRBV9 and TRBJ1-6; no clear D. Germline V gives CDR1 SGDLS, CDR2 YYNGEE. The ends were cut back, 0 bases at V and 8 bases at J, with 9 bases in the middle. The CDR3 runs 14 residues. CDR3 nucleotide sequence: TGTGCCAGCAGCGTAGGTGGAGAAGATTCACCCCTCCACTTT. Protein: CASSVGGEDSPLHF.

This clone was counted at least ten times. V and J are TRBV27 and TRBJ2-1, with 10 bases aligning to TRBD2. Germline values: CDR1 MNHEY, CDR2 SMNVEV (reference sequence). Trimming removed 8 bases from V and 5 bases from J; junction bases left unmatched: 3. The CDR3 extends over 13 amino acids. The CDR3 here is CASALAGNNEQFF. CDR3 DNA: TGTGCCAGCGCACTAGCGGGAAACAATGAGCAGTTCTTC.